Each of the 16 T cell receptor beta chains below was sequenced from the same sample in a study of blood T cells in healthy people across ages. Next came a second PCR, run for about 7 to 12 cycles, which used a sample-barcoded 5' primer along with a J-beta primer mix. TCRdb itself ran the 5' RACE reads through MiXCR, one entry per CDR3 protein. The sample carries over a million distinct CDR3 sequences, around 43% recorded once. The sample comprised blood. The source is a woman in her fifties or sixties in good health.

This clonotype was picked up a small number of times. The CDR3 bases are TGTGCCAGCAGTTTAGCGCGAAGGGGGGGTGAGCAGTTCTTC. This translates into CASSLARRGGEQFF. This rearrangement joins TRBV12-3 or TRBV12-4 to TRBJ2-1, with D tentatively TRBD2 (7 bases). V shed 0 bases and J shed 9 bases, with 12 bases lying between them. The CDR3 totals 14 residues.

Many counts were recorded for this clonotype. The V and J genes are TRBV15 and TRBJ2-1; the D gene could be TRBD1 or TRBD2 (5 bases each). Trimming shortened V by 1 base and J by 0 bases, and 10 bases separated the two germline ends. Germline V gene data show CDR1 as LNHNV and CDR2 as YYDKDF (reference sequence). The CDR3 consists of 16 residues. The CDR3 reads CATSRGTGTSYNEQFF. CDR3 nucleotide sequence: TGTGCCACCAGCAGAGGGACGGGGACCTCCTACAATGAGCAGTTCTTC.

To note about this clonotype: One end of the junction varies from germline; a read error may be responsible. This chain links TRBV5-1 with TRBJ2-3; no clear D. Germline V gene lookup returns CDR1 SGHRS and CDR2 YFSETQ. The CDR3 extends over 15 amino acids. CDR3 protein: CAGSLLSADTDTQYF. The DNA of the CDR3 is TGCGCCGGCAGCTTGTTGTCAGCCGACACAGATACGCAGTATTTT. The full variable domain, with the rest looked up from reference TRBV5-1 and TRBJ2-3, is KAGVTQTPRYLIKTRGQQVTLSCSPISGHRSVSWYQQTPGQGLQFLFEYFSETQRNKGNFPGRFSGRQFSNSRSEMNVSTLELGDSALYLCAGSLLSADTDTQYFGPGTRLTVL.

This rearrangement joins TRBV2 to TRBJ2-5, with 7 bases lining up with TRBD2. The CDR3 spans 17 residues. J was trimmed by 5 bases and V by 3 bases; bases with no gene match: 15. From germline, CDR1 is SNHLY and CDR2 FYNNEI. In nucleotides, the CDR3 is TGTGCCAGCAGTGATAATGGTCGGGCGGGAGCTCGTGAGACCCAGTACTTC. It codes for CASSDNGRAGARETQYF. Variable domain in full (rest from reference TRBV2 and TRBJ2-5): EPEVTQTPSHQVTQMGQEVILRCVPISNHLYFYWYRQILGQKVEFLVSFYNNEISEKSEIFDDQFSVERPDGSNFTLKIRSTKLEDSAMYFCASSDNGRAGARETQYFGPGTRLLVL.

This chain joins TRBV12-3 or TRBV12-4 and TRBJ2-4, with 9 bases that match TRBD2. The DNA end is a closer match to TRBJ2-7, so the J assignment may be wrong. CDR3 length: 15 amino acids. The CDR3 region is CASSQFSGSGYEQYF. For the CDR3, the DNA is TGTGCCAGCAGTCAGTTTAGCGGGAGCGGCTACGAGCAGTACTTC.

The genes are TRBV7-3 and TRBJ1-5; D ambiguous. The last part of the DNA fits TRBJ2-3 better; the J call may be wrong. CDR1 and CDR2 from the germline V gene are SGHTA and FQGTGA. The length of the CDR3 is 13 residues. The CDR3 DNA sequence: TGTGCCAGCAGCCCCACCGTTGGGCAGCCCCAGTATTTT. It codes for CASSPTVGQPQYF.

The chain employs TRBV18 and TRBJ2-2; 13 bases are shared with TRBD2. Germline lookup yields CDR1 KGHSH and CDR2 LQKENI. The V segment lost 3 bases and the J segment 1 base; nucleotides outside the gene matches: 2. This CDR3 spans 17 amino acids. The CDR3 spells CASSPGLAGKNTGELFF. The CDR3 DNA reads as TGTGCCAGCTCACCGGGACTAGCGGGGAAGAACACCGGGGAGCTGTTTTTT.

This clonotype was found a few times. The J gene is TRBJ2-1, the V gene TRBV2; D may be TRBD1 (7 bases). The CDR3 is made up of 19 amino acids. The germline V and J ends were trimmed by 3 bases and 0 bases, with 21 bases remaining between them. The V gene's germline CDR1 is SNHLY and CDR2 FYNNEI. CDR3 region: CASSDAGQGDLSSYNEQFF. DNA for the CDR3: TGTGCCAGCAGTGATGCGGGGCAGGGGGATCTAAGCTCCTACAATGAGCAGTTCTTC.

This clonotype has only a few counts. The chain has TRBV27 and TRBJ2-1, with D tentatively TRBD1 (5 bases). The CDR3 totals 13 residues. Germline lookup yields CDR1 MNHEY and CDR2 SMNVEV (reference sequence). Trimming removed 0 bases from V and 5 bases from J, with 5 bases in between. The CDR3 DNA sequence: TGTGCCAGCAGTTTATCGGACAACAATGAGCAGTTCTTC. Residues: CASSLSDNNEQFF.

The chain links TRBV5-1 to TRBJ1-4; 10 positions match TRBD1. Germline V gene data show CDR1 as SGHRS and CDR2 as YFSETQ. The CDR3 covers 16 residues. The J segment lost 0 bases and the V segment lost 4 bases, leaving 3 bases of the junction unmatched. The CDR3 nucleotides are TGCGCCAGCAGCGGACAGGGGGACTCAACTAATGAAAAACTGTTTTTT. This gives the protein CASSGQGDSTNEKLFF.

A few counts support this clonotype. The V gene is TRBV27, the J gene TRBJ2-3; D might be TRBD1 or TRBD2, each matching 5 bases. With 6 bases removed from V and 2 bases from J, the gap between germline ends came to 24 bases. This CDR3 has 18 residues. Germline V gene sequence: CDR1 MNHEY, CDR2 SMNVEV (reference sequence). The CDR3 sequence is CASSRRRGDGRSTDTQYF. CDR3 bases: TGTGCCAGCAGCCGCCGACGTGGGGACGGTCGATCCACAGATACGCAGTATTTT.

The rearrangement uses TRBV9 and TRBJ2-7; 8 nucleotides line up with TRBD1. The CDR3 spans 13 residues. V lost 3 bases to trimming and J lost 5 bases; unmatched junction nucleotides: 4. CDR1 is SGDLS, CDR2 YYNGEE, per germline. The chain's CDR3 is CASSARTGNEQYF. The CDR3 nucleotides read TGTGCCAGCAGCGCCCGGACAGGGAACGAGCAGTACTTC.

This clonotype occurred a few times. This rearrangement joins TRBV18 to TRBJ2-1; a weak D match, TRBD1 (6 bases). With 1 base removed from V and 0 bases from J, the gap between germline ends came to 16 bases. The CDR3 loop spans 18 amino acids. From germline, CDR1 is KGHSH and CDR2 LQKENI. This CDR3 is CASSPRTGQGSSYNEQFF. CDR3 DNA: TGTGCCAGCTCACCACGAACGGGACAAGGGAGCTCCTACAATGAGCAGTTCTTC.

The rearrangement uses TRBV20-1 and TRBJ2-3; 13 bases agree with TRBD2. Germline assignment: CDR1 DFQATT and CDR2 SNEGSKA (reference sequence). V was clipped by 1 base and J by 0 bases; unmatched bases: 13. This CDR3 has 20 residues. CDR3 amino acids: CSARVGLGLAGALSTDTQYF. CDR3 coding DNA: TGCAGTGCTAGAGTGGGTCTAGGACTAGCGGGAGCCCTTAGCACAGATACGCAGTATTTT.

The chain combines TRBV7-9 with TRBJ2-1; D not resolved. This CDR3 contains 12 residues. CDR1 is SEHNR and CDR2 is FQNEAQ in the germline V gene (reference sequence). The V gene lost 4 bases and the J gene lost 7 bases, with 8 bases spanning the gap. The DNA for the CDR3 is TGTGCCAGCAGCTCATGGAAGAATGAGCAGTTCTTC. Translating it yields CASSSWKNEQFF.

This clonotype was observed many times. The CDR3 nucleotides are TGCAGTGCAGGGGACTACGAGCAGTACTTC. Translation gives CSAGDYEQYF. The genes are TRBV20-1 and TRBJ2-7; possible D gene TRBD1, 5 bases. The germline V gene encodes CDR1 DFQATT and CDR2 SNEGSKA (reference sequence). The CDR3 totals 10 residues. V was shortened by 6 bases and J by 3 bases, with 6 bases between the two germline ends.